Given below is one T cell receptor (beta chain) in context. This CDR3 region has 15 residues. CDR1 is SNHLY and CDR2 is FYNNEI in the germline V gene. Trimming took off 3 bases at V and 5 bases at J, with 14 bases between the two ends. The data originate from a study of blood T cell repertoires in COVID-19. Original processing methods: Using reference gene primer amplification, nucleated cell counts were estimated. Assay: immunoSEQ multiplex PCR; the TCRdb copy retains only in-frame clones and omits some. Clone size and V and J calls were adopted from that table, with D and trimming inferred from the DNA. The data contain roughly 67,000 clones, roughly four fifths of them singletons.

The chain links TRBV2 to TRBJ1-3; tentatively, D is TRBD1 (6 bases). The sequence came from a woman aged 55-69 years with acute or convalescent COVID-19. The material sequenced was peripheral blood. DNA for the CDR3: TGTGCCAGCAGTGATCCGGACAGAAAAAGAAACACCATATATTTT. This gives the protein CASSDPDRKRNTIYF.